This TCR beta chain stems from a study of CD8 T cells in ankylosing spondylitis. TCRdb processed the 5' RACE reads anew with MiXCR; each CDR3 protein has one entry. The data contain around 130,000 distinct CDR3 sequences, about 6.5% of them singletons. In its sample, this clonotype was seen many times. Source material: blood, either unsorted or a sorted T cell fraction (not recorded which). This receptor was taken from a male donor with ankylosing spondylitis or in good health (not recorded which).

CDR3 loop: CASSHLTDSSTDTQYF. The CDR3 bases are TGTGCCAGCAGCCATCTAACGGACTCCAGCACAGATACGCAGTATTTT. The rearrangement uses TRBV3-1 and TRBJ2-3; a weak D match, TRBD2 (5 bases). The CDR3 extends over 16 amino acids. The V and J ends lost 3 bases and 0 bases respectively, with 13 bases between them. Germline V lookup: CDR1 LGHDT, CDR2 YNNKEL (reference sequence).